This T cell receptor beta chain stems from a study of yellow fever vaccine responses in identical twins. Study-level results: Among the twins, the vaccine T cell response reportedly seemed partly convergent and partly personalized.

Of note for this clonotype: Its antigen is unidentified.

A single record per CDR3 protein comes from TCRdb applying MiXCR to the RT-PCR reads. The sample consists of about 1,000 distinct CDR3 sequences, approximately 84% of them appearing once. The CDR3 spans 12 residues. Trimming cost V 4 bases and J 4 bases, with 7 bases left between them. Germline CDR1 is SNHLY and CDR2 is FYNNEI. The source is a female donor who received the yellow fever vaccine. This sequence joins TRBV2 and TRBJ2-5, with D unresolved. The sample in question was T cells from blood (PBMCs), unsorted or a sorted subset (not recorded which), obtained before or after yellow fever vaccination (not recorded which). CDR3 DNA sequence: TGTGCCAGCAGTGTTCGGCCAGAGACCCAGTACTTC. Translated, it gives CASSVRPETQYF.